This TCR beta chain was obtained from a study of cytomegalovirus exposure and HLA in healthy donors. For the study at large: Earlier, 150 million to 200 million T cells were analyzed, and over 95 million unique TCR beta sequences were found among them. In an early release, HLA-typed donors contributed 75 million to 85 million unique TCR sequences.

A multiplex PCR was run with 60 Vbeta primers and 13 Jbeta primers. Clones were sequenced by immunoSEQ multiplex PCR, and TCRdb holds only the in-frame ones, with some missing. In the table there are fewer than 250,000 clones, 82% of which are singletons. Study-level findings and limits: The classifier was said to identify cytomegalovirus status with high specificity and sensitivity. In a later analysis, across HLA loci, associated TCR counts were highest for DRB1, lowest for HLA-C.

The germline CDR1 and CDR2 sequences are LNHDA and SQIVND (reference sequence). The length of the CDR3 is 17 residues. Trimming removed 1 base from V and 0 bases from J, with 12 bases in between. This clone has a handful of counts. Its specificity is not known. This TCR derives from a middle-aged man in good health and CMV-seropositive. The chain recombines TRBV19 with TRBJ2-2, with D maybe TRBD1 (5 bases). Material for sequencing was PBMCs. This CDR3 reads CASSIVLDSANTGELFF. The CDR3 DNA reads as TGTGCCAGTAGTATAGTCCTCGACAGTGCGAACACCGGGGAGCTGTTTTTT.